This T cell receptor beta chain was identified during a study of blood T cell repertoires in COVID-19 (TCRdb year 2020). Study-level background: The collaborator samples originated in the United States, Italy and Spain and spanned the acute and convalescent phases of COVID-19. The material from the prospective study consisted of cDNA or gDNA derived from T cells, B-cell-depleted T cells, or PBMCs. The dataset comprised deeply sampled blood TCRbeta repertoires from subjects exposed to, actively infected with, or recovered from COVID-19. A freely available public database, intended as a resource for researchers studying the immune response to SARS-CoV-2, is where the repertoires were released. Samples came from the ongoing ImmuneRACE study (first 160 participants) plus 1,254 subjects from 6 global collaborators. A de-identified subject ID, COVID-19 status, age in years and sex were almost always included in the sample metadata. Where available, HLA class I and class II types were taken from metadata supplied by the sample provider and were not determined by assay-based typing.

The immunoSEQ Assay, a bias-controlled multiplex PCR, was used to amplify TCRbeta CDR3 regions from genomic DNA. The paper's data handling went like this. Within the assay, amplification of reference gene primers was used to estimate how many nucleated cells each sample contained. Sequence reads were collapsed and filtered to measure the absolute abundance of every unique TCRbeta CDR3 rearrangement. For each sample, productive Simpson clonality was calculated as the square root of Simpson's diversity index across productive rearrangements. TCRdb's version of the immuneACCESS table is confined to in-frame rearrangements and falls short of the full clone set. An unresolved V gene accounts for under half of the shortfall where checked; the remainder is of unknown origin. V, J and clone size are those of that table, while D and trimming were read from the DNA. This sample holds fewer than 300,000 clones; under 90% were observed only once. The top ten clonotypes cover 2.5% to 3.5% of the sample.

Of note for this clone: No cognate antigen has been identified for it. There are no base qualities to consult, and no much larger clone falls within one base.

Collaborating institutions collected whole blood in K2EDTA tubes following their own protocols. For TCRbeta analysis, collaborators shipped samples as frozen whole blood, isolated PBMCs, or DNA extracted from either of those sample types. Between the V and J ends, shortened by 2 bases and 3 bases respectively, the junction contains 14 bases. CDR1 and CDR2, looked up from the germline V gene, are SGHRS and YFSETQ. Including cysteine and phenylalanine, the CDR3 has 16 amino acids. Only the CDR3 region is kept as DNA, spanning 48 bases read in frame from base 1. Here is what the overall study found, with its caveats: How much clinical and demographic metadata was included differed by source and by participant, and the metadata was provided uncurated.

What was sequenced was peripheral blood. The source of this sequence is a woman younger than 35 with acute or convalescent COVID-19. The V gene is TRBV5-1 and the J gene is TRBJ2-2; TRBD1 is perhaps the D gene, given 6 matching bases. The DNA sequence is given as TGCGCCAGCAGCTTTGGGTTAACAGGGTACACCGGGGAGCTGTTTTTT. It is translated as CASSFGLTGYTGELFF. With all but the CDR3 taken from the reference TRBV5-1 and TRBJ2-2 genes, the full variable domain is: KAGVTQTPRYLIKTRGQQVTLSCSPISGHRSVSWYQQTPGQGLQFLFEYFSETQRNKGNFPGRFSGRQFSNSRSEMNVSTLELGDSALYLCASSFGLTGYTGELFFGEGSRLTVL.